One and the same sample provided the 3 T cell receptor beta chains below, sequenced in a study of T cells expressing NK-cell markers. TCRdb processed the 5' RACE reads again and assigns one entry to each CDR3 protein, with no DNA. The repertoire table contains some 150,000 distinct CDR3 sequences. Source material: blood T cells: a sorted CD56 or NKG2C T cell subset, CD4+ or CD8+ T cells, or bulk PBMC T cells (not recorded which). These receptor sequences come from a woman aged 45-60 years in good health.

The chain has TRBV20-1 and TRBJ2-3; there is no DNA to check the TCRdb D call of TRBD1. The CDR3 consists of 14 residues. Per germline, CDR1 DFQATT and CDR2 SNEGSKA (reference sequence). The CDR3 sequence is CSARTLDATDTQYF.

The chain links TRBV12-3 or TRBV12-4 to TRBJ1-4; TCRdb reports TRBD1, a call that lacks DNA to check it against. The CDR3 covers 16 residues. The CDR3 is CASSLVHQGVGEKLFF.

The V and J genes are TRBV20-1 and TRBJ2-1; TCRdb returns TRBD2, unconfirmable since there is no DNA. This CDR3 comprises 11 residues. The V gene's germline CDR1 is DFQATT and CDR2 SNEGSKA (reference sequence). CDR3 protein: CSAESGREQFF.